These T cell receptor beta chains were read from a single sample in a study of cytomegalovirus exposure and HLA in healthy donors. Generated by immunoSEQ multiplex PCR, the TCRdb table keeps only in-frame clones and is missing some. This sample yields under 200,000 clones, of which roughly 79% are seen a single time; approximately 2% belongs to the top ten. The specimen was PBMCs. The receptors shown here come from a young man in good health and CMV-seronegative. Both conserved end residues are trimmed from each CDR3. Each record gives: CDR3 length, V gene, J gene, CDR3 protein.

cdr3_length: 13
v_call: TRBV4-1
j_call: TRBJ2-7
cdr3_aa: ASSQPGTDSYEQY

cdr3_length: 12
v_call: TRBV7-3
j_call: TRBJ2-7
cdr3_aa: ASSPSAGLYEQY

cdr3_length: 16
v_call: TRBV27
j_call: TRBJ1-4
cdr3_aa: ASSSTLLTTGEGEKLF

cdr3_length: 14
v_call: TRBV5-1
j_call: TRBJ2-3
cdr3_aa: ASSLSRGSSADTQY

cdr3_length: 17
v_call: TRBV9
j_call: TRBJ2-7
cdr3_aa: ASSVDPLLWGQGAGEQY

cdr3_length: 15
v_call: TRBV18
j_call: TRBJ2-7
cdr3_aa: ASSPRVEGARFGEQY

cdr3_length: 13
v_call: TRBV18
j_call: TRBJ2-7
cdr3_aa: ASSPRQGSPYEQY

cdr3_length: 11
v_call: TRBV2
j_call: TRBJ2-3
cdr3_aa: ASRVLSGDTQY

cdr3_length: 16
v_call: TRBV10-3
j_call: TRBJ2-1
cdr3_aa: AISVGLAGGVSYNEQF

cdr3_length: 11
v_call: TRBV5-1
j_call: TRBJ2-3
cdr3_aa: ASRTGNTDTQY

cdr3_length: 12
v_call: TRBV4-2
j_call: TRBJ1-2
cdr3_aa: ASSQDYREGGYT

cdr3_length: 11
v_call: TRBV7-3
j_call: TRBJ1-2
cdr3_aa: ASSAGGEYGYT

cdr3_length: 14
v_call: TRBV15
j_call: TRBJ2-1
cdr3_aa: ATSRDLGGLYNEQF

cdr3_length: 13
v_call: TRBV9
j_call: TRBJ1-4
cdr3_aa: ASSVTSGTNEKLF

cdr3_length: 12
v_call: TRBV7-3
j_call: TRBJ2-3
cdr3_aa: ASSLTGGTDTQY

cdr3_length: 15
v_call: TRBV7-6
j_call: TRBJ1-5
cdr3_aa: ASSLAAGGRSNQPQH

cdr3_length: 11
v_call: TRBV4-1
j_call: TRBJ2-7
cdr3_aa: ASSREPPYEQY

cdr3_length: 10
v_call: TRBV29-1
j_call: TRBJ1-4
cdr3_aa: SVESRAEKLF

cdr3_length: 13
v_call: TRBV30
j_call: TRBJ1-3
cdr3_aa: AWSVPATARNTIY

cdr3_length: 9
v_call: TRBV28
j_call: TRBJ2-7
cdr3_aa: ASARLYEQY

cdr3_length: 12
v_call: TRBV9
j_call: TRBJ1-5
cdr3_aa: ASSLAGGNQPQH

cdr3_length: 12
v_call: TRBV6-6
j_call: TRBJ2-1
cdr3_aa: ASSYSGGRNEQF

cdr3_length: 13
v_call: TRBV25-1
j_call: TRBJ2-2
cdr3_aa: ASTTSVRNTGELF

cdr3_length: 14
v_call: TRBV19
j_call: TRBJ1-1
cdr3_aa: ASSPRAGSMNTEAF

cdr3_length: 10
v_call: TRBV29-1
j_call: TRBJ2-1
cdr3_aa: STGQGRSEQF

cdr3_length: 13
v_call: TRBV29-1
j_call: TRBJ1-2
cdr3_aa: SVAGQGPSNYGYT

cdr3_length: 12
v_call: TRBV6-5
j_call: TRBJ2-7
cdr3_aa: ASSYLGTVYEQY

cdr3_length: 13
v_call: TRBV9
j_call: TRBJ2-1
cdr3_aa: ASSVSGRGNNEQF